These 19 T cell receptor beta chains share one sample of origin, sequenced in a study of OX40 agonist ivuxolimab in advanced cancers. Some clones are missing from TCRdb's copy, which holds only in-frame ones; the method was immunoSEQ multiplex PCR. Of 91,000 or so clones listed, roughly 94% are singletons. The sample in question was CD4+ or CD8+ T cells sorted from blood, obtained in a trial of the OX40 agonist ivuxolimab. The receptors stem from an adult with an advanced solid tumor such as melanoma, head and neck, liver or kidney cancer.

The chain carries TRBV2 and TRBJ2-3; 10 bases are shared with TRBD1. The V gene end was trimmed by 6 bases and the J gene end by 6 bases; junction bases not matched to a gene: 9. This CDR3 region has 15 residues. Per the germline V gene, CDR1 is SNHLY and CDR2 is FYNNEI. Here the CDR3 DNA reads TGTGCCAGCAGCAGGGACAGGGGCCCGGGTGATACGCAGTATTTT. It translates to CASSRDRGPGDTQYF. Filled out from reference TRBV2 and TRBJ2-3, the complete variable domain reads EPEVTQTPSHQVTQMGQEVILRCVPISNHLYFYWYRQILGQKVEFLVSFYNNEISEKSEIFDDQFSVERPDGSNFTLKIRSTKLEDSAMYFCASSRDRGPGDTQYFGPGTRLTVL.

This clone has just one count. This chain joins TRBV29-1 and TRBJ1-4; possible D gene TRBD1, 5 bases. CDR3 length: 13 residues. The germline V and J ends were trimmed by 3 bases and 8 bases, with 13 bases remaining between them. Germline CDR1 is SQVTM and CDR2 is ANQGSEA. As DNA, the CDR3 is TGCAGCGTTGAGGCGACAGTTGGAGAAAAACTGTTTTTT. Amino acid sequence: CSVEATVGEKLFF.

CDR3 in DNA: TGTGCCAGCAGCCGGGACTATAATTCACCCCTCCACTTT. This translates into CASSRDYNSPLHF. J is TRBJ1-6 and V is TRBV6-5, with no clear D. This CDR3 has 13 amino acids. Germline lookup yields CDR1 MNHEY and CDR2 SVGAGI. With 6 bases removed from V and 3 bases from J, the gap between germline ends came to 6 bases.

The chain links TRBV5-4 to TRBJ2-1; weak D call: TRBD2 (6 bases). CDR1 and CDR2 from the germline V gene are SGHNT and YYREEE (reference sequence). CDR3 length equals 16 residues. Trimming pared 1 base from V and 6 bases from J, leaving 17 bases between. In DNA form, the CDR3 reads TGTGCCAGCAGCTTGTATATCGGCGCTAGCGTCAATGAGCAGTTCTTC. It is translated as CASSLYIGASVNEQFF.

The chain uses TRBV7-9 and TRBJ1-3, with D possibly matching TRBD1 (5 bases). CDR3 length: 17 amino acids. The germline gives CDR1 SEHNR, CDR2 FQNEAQ (reference sequence). Trimming stripped 1 base from V and 0 bases from J, with 13 bases between. CDR3 loop: CASSLGGGGLSGNTIYF. In DNA, the CDR3 is TGTGCCAGCAGCTTAGGTGGGGGGGGTCTCTCTGGAAACACCATATATTTT.

This clone occurred once. The CDR3 sequence: CAITVSRDYGYTF. CDR3 DNA: TGTGCCATCACCGTATCGAGGGACTATGGCTACACCTTC. The chain recombines TRBV10-3 with TRBJ1-2, with D unclear. Trimming removed 7 bases from V and 3 bases from J, with 12 bases in between. Germline V CDR1 and CDR2: ENHRY, SYGVKD. The CDR3 is made up of 13 amino acids.

CDR3 nucleotides: TGTGCCAGCAGTTCAGACAGGGGAGGTGATGAAAAACTGTTTTTT. Translating gives CASSSDRGGDEKLFF. J is TRBJ1-4 and V is TRBV6-6; 8 bases map to TRBD1. The CDR3 runs 15 residues. Losses at the gene ends were 4 bases for V and 6 bases for J; bases not matched to a gene: 7. CDR1 is MNHNY, CDR2 SVGAGI, per germline (reference sequence).

The V call is TRBV5-8, the J call TRBJ1-2; 10 bases map to TRBD1. Germline CDR1 is SGHTS and CDR2 is YDEGEE. The CDR3 has 16 amino acids. J was trimmed by 7 bases and V by 0 bases; bases with no gene match: 9. The CDR3 DNA reads TGTGCCAGCAGCTTGGTGGGGACAGGGGTTTTCGGTGGCTACACCTTC. This sequence encodes CASSLVGTGVFGGYTF.

The V call is TRBV10-1, the J call TRBJ2-5, with D uncertain. Germline CDR1 WNHNN, CDR2 SYGVQD (reference sequence). The CDR3 has 13 residues. Trimming pared 4 bases from V and 5 bases from J, leaving 11 bases between. The CDR3: CASSAGHGETQYF. CDR3 sequence (DNA): TGCGCCAGCAGTGCGGGTCACGGGGAGACCCAGTACTTC.

The chain employs TRBV19 and TRBJ2-1; the match to TRBD2 covers 9 bases. The trim removed 5 bases at V and 3 bases at J, leaving 8 bases unmatched. Germline CDR1 and CDR2: LNHDA and SQIVND (reference sequence). The CDR3 is 16 residues long. The CDR3 sequence: CASSPRAGGGYNEQFF. CDR3 bases: TGTGCCAGTAGTCCCCGAGCGGGAGGTGGCTACAATGAGCAGTTCTTC. The full variable domain, in which reference TRBV19 and TRBJ2-1 provide the parts outside the CDR3, is DGGITQSPKYLFRKEGQNVTLSCEQNLNHDAMYWYRQDPGQGLRLIYYSQIVNDFQKGDIAEGYSVSREKKESFPLTVTSAQKNPTAFYLCASSPRAGGGYNEQFFGPGTRLTVL.

The chain uses TRBV23-1 and TRBJ1-5, with 8 positions matching TRBD1. TRBV23-1 counts as an open reading frame of uncertain function. The length of the CDR3 is 14 residues. After removal of 5 bases from V and 5 bases from J, the junction contained 5 bases not matched to a gene. The CDR3 nucleotides read TGCGCCAGCAGTTCGACAGGGGACGATCAGCCCCAGCATTTT. This codes for CASSSTGDDQPQHF.

This chain connects TRBV27 to TRBJ2-3; 15 bases agree with TRBD2. The V gene's germline CDR1 is MNHEY and CDR2 SMNVEV (reference sequence). The CDR3 totals 18 residues. Trimming cost V 2 bases and J 4 bases; bases outside gene matches: 7. CDR3 amino acids: CASSLRTSGRGGADTQYF. DNA for the CDR3: TGTGCCAGCAGTTTAAGGACTAGCGGGAGGGGGGGGGCAGATACGCAGTATTTT.

The chain uses TRBV15 and TRBJ1-5; no reliable D call. From germline, CDR1 is LNHNV and CDR2 YYDKDF (reference sequence). The length of the CDR3 is 12 residues. V was shortened by 3 bases and J by 7 bases, with 7 bases between the two germline ends. The CDR3 reads CATSRSRQPQHF. CDR3 bases: TGTGCCACCAGCAGGAGTCGGCAGCCCCAGCATTTT.

The chain recombines TRBV9 with TRBJ1-1; D gene ambiguous. Per germline, CDR1 SGDLS and CDR2 YYNGEE. Trimming left V 0 bases short and J 6 bases short, with 12 bases between. CDR3 length: 14 residues. The CDR3 sequence: CASSVGRVVAEAFF. The CDR3 region has the DNA TGTGCCAGCAGCGTAGGGCGGGTTGTGGCTGAAGCTTTCTTT.

V and J are TRBV27 and TRBJ1-5, with D possibly being TRBD1 (5 bases). Germline CDR1 is MNHEY and CDR2 is SMNVEV (reference sequence). The CDR3 is 15 residues long. Between the trimmed V and J ends, which lost 3 bases and 4 bases, there was a span of 13 bases. The CDR3 bases are TGTGCCAGCAGTTTCGGGACGGCCCTAAATCAGCCCCAGCATTTT. Encoded protein: CASSFGTALNQPQHF.

The V call is TRBV2, the J call TRBJ2-3; 10 bases are a match to TRBD1. The CDR3 is 12 amino acids. V dropped 8 bases and J dropped 7; count of bases not matched to a gene: 3. Per germline, CDR1 SNHLY and CDR2 FYNNEI. The CDR3 nucleotides read TGTGCCAGCGGGGACAGGGGAAATACGCAGTATTTT. This translates into CASGDRGNTQYF.

The rearrangement joins TRBV7-9 to TRBJ2-1; 9 nucleotides match TRBD1. Germline-derived CDR1 and CDR2 are SEHNR and FQNEAQ (reference sequence). The CDR3 has 19 amino acids. J was trimmed by 4 bases and V by 5 bases; bases with no gene match: 18. The CDR3 nucleotides are TGTGCCAGCAGCCCAGGGACAGGGAGCCCGCTGTACGGATACAATGAGCAGTTCTTC. Translated: CASSPGTGSPLYGYNEQFF.

With regard to this clone: The sample contains more than one DNA sequence encoding this CDR3. The chain uses TRBV27 and TRBJ2-7; D not certain. CDR1 MNHEY and CDR2 SMNVEV come from the germline V gene (reference sequence). Trimming took off 6 bases at V and 1 base at J, with 10 bases between the two ends. CDR3 length equals 13 residues. The CDR3 protein is CASSPRSSYEQYF. CDR3 nucleotides: TGTGCCAGCAGCCCTCGAAGTTCCTACGAGCAGTACTTC.

V and J are TRBV11-2 and TRBJ2-3; TRBD2 might be the D (5 bases). The germline V gene encodes CDR1 SGHAT and CDR2 FQNNGV. The CDR3 covers 13 residues. Trimming stripped 5 bases from V and 5 bases from J, with 11 bases between. DNA for the CDR3: TGTGCCAGCAGCCCCGGGGTAGGAGATACGCAGTATTTT. Translation gives CASSPGVGDTQYF.